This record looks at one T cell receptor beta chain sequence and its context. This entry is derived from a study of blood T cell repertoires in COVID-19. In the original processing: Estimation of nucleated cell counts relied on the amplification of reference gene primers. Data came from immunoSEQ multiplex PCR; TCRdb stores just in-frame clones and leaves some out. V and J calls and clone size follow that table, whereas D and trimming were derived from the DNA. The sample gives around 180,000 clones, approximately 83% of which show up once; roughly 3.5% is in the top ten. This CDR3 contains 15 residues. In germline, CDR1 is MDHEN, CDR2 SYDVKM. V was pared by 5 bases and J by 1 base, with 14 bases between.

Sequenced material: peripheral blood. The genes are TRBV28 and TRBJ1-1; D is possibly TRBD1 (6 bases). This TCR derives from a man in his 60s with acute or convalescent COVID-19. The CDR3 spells CASSNKFRGNTEAFF. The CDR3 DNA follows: TGTGCCAGCAGTAATAAATTCAGGGGGAACACTGAAGCTTTCTTT. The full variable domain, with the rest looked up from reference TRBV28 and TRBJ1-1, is DVKVTQSSRYLVKRTGEKVFLECVQDMDHENMFWYRQDPGLGLRLIYFSYDVKMKEKGDIPEGYSVSREKKERFSLILESASTNQTSMYLCASSNKFRGNTEAFFGQGTRLTVV.